The clone carrying this TCR beta chain has at least ten counts. Its antigen remains unknown. Trimming stripped 6 bases from V and 3 bases from J, with 9 bases between. This CDR3 region has 12 residues. Germline loops: CDR1 MDHEN, CDR2 SYDVKM. TCRdb re-called the 5' RACE reads through MiXCR, storing one row per CDR3 protein. The sample lists 250,000 to 300,000 distinct CDR3 sequences; 7.5% to 9.5% were seen once. This record belongs to a study of identical twins. Study-wide results and caveats: Surplus twin overlap in beta out-of-frame sequences was less pronounced.

These same records also appear under a second study, on yellow fever vaccine responses in identical twins.

The genes are TRBV28 and TRBJ2-7; D uncertain. The receptor was isolated from a woman aged 18-30 years in good health. Sequencing was done on a sample of CD8+ T cells sorted from blood. CDR3 region: CASSPEVYEQYF. CDR3 coding DNA: TGTGCCAGCAGCCCCGAGGTCTACGAGCAGTACTTC.